This T cell receptor (beta chain) was profiled in a study of blood T cell repertoires in COVID-19. In the study overall: There were acute and convalescent COVID-19 samples, and they came from the United States, Italy and Spain. PBMCs, B-cell-depleted T cells, or T cells were the source of the cDNA or gDNA that made up the material.

Using immunoSEQ multiplex PCR, the repertoire was profiled, and TCRdb retains in-frame clones only, with some absent. The sample has about 42,000 clones; roughly nine tenths are singletons. V was cut by 1 base and J by 10 bases, with 14 bases left in between. The CDR3 totals 15 residues. CDR1 and CDR2 from the germline V gene are MGHRA and YSYEKL. Sequencing was done on a sample of peripheral blood. The sequence was obtained from a human donor in a cohort sampled during active COVID-19. The V gene is TRBV4-1, the J gene TRBJ1-6; D is perhaps TRBD1 (6 bases). The CDR3 sequence: CASSQGVGGRSPLHF. DNA for the CDR3: TGCGCCAGCAGCCAAGGAGTGGGGGGGCGGTCACCCCTCCACTTT.